This T cell receptor beta chain was sequenced for a study of cytomegalovirus exposure and HLA in healthy donors. The PCR ran on 60 Vbeta and 13 Jbeta primers. Clones were read by immunoSEQ multiplex PCR, and TCRdb kept only the in-frame ones, dropping some. The data contain approximately 150,000 clones, around 80% of them singletons. Regarding the study as a whole: Follow-up analysis found HLA locus-dependent TCR association rates, highest for DRB1 and lowest for HLA-C.

Concerning this clone: Its antigen is not identified.

Sequencing was carried out using PBMCs. The clonotype was recovered from a woman aged 35 to 49 in good health and CMV-seronegative.

Here the CDR3 DNA reads TGTGCCAGCAGCAAAGCGGTAAGGGGCGATAGCAATCAGCCCCAGCATTTT. Residues: CASSKAVRGDSNQPQHF. V usage is TRBV21-1 and J usage is TRBJ1-5; TRBD1, the D gene given by the table, was not confirmed from the DNA. TRBV21-1 is labeled a pseudogene. This CDR3 comprises 17 residues.